The 6 T cell receptor beta chains given below trace back to one sample, sequenced in a study of T-cell memory formation after mild COVID-19. MiXCR, applied by TCRdb to the 5' RACE reads, yields one record per CDR3 protein. The sample includes 310,000 or so distinct CDR3 sequences, approximately 16% of them seen just once. Sequenced material: PBMCs or a T cell subset sorted from them (not recorded which). The receptor set was obtained from a young man who had mild COVID-19 (a few samples of this study predate the infection). Cell type and time point are not known.

This clonotype was detected a few times. J is TRBJ2-1 and V is TRBV5-1; 14 bases agree with TRBD2. This CDR3 contains 15 residues. The germline gives CDR1 SGHRS, CDR2 YFSETQ. Germline trimming cut 4 bases from V and 8 bases from J; bases unmatched to any gene: 5. The CDR3 sequence is CASSLGTSGGDEQFF. The CDR3 DNA reads as TGCGCCAGCAGCCTAGGGACTAGCGGGGGTGATGAGCAGTTCTTC.

This clonotype was observed a handful of times. V usage is TRBV30 and J usage is TRBJ1-3; D is unclear. The V gene's germline CDR1 is GTSNPN and CDR2 SVGIG (reference sequence). The germline V and J ends were trimmed by 4 bases and 3 bases, with 10 bases remaining between them. The CDR3 loop spans 13 amino acids. The CDR3 DNA sequence: TGTGCCTGGAATCGCGGTTTTGGAAACACCATATATTTT. Translating gives CAWNRGFGNTIYF.

The V and J genes are TRBV27 and TRBJ2-1, with 8 nucleotides matching TRBD2. Germline lookup yields CDR1 MNHEY and CDR2 SMNVEV (reference sequence). This CDR3 comprises 15 residues. Germline trimming cut 4 bases from V and 6 bases from J; bases unmatched to any gene: 8. The CDR3: CASSYRGGRGNEQFF. Here the CDR3 DNA reads TGTGCCAGCAGTTACCGGGGGGGCCGCGGCAATGAGCAGTTCTTC.

The chain is built from TRBV7-9 and TRBJ1-2; unclear D gene. This CDR3 has 12 residues. Germline V gene data show CDR1 as SEHNR and CDR2 as FQNEAQ (reference sequence). V lost 1 base and J 5 bases, leaving 5 bases between the germline ends. The chain's CDR3 is CASSLEEYGYTF. Here the CDR3 DNA reads TGTGCCAGCAGCTTAGAGGAATATGGCTACACCTTC.

This clonotype was detected a few times. V gene TRBV6-5 combines with J gene TRBJ2-7, with D unresolved. Trimming took off 2 bases at V and 0 bases at J, with 8 bases between the two ends. CDR1 MNHEY and CDR2 SVGAGI come from the germline V gene. The CDR3 has 14 residues. Here the CDR3 DNA reads TGTGCCAGCAGTTACCTACTGGGCTCCTACGAGCAGTACTTC. It encodes CASSYLLGSYEQYF.

This clonotype was detected a few times. The rearrangement joins TRBV4-3 to TRBJ2-3; D is uncertain. V was cut by 4 bases and J by 4 bases, with 24 bases left in between. There are 18 residues in the CDR3. The germline CDR1 and CDR2 sequences are LGHNA and YSLEER. CDR3 sequence reads: CASSRQVGISSTPDTQYF. DNA for the CDR3: TGCGCCAGCAGCCGACAAGTTGGGATATCGAGCACGCCAGATACGCAGTATTTT.